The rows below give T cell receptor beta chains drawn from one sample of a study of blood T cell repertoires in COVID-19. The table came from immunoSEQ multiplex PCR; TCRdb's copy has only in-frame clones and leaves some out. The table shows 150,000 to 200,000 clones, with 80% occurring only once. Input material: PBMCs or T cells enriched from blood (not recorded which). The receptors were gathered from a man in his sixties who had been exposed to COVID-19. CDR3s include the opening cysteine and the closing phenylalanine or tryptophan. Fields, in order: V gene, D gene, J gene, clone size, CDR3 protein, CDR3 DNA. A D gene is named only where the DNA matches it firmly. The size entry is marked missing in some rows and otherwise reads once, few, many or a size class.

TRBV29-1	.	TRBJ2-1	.	CSAFGQTDEQFF	TGCAGCGCTTTTGGACAGACCGATGAGCAGTTCTTC
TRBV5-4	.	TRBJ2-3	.	CASQMAGVGGKTQYF	TGTGCCAGCCAGATGGCGGGAGTAGGGGGGAAAACGCAGTATTTT
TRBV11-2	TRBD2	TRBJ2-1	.	CASSSIRSGTYNEQFF	TGTGCCAGCAGCTCCATTCGGAGCGGGACCTACAATGAGCAGTTCTTC
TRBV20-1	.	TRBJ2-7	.	CSASIRDEQYF	TGCAGTGCTAGTATCCGGGACGAGCAGTACTTC
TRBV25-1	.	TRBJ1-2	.	CASGGEAYGYTF	TGTGCCAGCGGGGGGGAGGCGTATGGCTACACCTTC
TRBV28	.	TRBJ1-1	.	CATQSTGKWGSADTEAFF	TGTGCCACCCAATCAACAGGGAAATGGGGAAGCGCGGACACTGAAGCTTTCTTT
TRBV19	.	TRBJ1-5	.	CASSIGQGQPQHF	TGTGCCAGTAGTATTGGCCAGGGGCAGCCCCAGCATTTT
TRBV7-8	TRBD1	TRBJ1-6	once	CASSLSDRGRSPLHF	TGTGCCAGCAGCTTATCAGACAGGGGTAGATCACCCCTCCACTTT
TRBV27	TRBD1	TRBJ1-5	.	CASSSGQGLASNQPQHF	TGTGCCAGCAGTTCGGGACAGGGGCTAGCATCCAATCAGCCCCAGCATTTT
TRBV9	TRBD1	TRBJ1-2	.	CASSFGTALHGYTF	TGTGCCAGCAGCTTCGGGACAGCCTTACATGGCTACACCTTC
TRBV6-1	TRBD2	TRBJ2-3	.	CASSGLLAGGPMGTDTQYF	TGTGCCAGCAGTGGCCTCCTAGCGGGAGGGCCAATGGGGACAGATACGCAGTATTTT
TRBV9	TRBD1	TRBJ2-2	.	CASSNWWDRGLTGELFF	TGTGCCAGCAGCAATTGGTGGGACAGGGGGCTCACCGGGGAGCTGTTTTTT
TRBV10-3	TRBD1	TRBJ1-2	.	CAISTGANYGYTF	TGTGCCATCAGTACAGGGGCTAATTATGGCTACACCTTC
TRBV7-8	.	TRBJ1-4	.	CASSRVAGANEKLFF	TGTGCCAGCAGCCGCGTTGCAGGGGCTAATGAAAAACTGTTTTTT
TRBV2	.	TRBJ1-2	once	CASSEDRAYGYTF	TGTGCCAGCAGCGAGGACAGAGCCTATGGCTACACCTTC
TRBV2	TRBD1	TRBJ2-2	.	CASSLDPGQGVPGELFF	TGTGCCAGCAGTCTAGACCCGGGACAGGGGGTTCCCGGGGAGCTGTTTTTT
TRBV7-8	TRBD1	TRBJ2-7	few	CASSTGVSGEQYF	TGTGCCAGCAGCACAGGGGTTTCGGGAGAGCAGTACTTC
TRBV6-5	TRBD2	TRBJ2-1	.	CASSYSGLAGANEQFF	TGTGCCAGCAGTTACTCAGGCCTAGCGGGAGCCAATGAGCAGTTCTTC
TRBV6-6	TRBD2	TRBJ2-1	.	CASSYTGLAGVNEQFF	TGTGCCAGCAGTTATACGGGACTAGCGGGAGTCAATGAGCAGTTCTTC
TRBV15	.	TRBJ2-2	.	CATSRGGNTGELFF	TGTGCCACCAGCAGAGGAGGGAACACCGGGGAGCTGTTTTTT
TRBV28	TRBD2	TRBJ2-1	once	CASSAAGGGYNEQFF	TGTGCCAGCAGTGCAGCGGGGGGGGGCTACAATGAGCAGTTCTTC
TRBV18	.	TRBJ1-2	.	CASSPPGSGYGYTF	TGTGCCAGCTCACCACCGGGTTCGGGATATGGCTACACCTTC
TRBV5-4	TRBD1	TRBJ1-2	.	CASSGPRTGAGYTF	TGTGCCAGCAGCGGCCCGAGGACAGGTGCTGGCTACACCTTC
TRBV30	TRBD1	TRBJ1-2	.	CAWSAGTANHYGYTF	TGTGCCTGGAGTGCCGGGACAGCAAACCACTATGGCTACACCTTC
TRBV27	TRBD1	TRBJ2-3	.	CASRRQVLQGNTQYF	TGTGCCAGCAGAAGACAAGTATTACAGGGGAATACGCAGTATTTT
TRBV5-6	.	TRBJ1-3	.	CASSLRGNTIYF	TGTGCCAGCAGCTTGCGGGGAAACACCATATATTTT
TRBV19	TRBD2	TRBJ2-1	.	CASSIAFNRGRAVRGDEQFF	TGTGCCAGTAGTATCGCCTTTAACCGCGGGAGGGCCGTTAGGGGGGATGAGCAGTTCTTC
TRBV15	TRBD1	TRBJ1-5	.	CATSSPGTGPSFSNQPQHF	TGTGCCACCAGCAGCCCCGGGACAGGGCCCAGCTTTAGCAATCAGCCCCAGCATTTT
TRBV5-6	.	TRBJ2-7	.	CASSPPDSDYEQYF	TGTGCCAGCAGCCCCCCCGATAGCGACTACGAGCAGTACTTC
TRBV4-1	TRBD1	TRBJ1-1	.	CASSPDRGPTEAFF	TGCGCCAGCAGCCCCGACAGGGGGCCCACTGAAGCTTTCTTT
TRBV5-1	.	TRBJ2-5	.	CASSLDRGGETQYF	TGCGCCAGCAGCTTGGATAGGGGTGGGGAGACCCAGTACTTC
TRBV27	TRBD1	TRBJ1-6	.	CASSLSPLTGVNSPLHF	TGTGCCAGCAGTTTATCTCCCCTGACAGGGGTGAATTCACCCCTCCACTTT
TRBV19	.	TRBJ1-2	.	CASSMGGVYYGYTF	TGTGCCAGTAGTATGGGAGGGGTTTATTATGGCTACACCTTC
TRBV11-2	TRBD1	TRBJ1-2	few	CASSSGTGLWYGYTF	TGTGCCAGCAGCTCGGGGACAGGGTTGTGGTATGGCTACACCTTC
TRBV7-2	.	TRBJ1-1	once	CASTLDSLNTEAFF	TGTGCCAGCACATTAGACAGCCTGAACACTGAAGCTTTCTTT
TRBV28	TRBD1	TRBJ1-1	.	CASSRAGTGDSEAFF	TGTGCCAGCAGCCGCGCCGGGACAGGGGATTCTGAAGCTTTCTTT
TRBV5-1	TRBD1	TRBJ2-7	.	CASSLERTGGNYEQYF	TGCGCCAGCAGCTTGGAGCGGACAGGGGGCAACTACGAGCAGTACTTC
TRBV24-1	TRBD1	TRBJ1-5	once	CATSDSDRDPQPQHF	TGTGCCACCAGTGATTCGGACAGGGATCCTCAGCCCCAGCATTTT
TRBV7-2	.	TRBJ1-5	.	CASSLNSDSNQPQHF	TGTGCCAGCAGCTTAAACAGTGATAGCAATCAGCCCCAGCATTTT
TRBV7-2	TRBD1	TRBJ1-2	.	CASSFGQDYGYTF	TGTGCCAGCAGCTTCGGACAGGACTATGGCTACACCTTC
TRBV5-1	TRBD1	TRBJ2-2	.	CASSSNDRGWPGELFF	TGCGCCAGCAGCTCCAACGACAGGGGGTGGCCCGGGGAGCTGTTTTTT
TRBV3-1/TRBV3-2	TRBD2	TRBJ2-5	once	CASSQESGLAGEETQYF	TGTGCCAGCAGCCAAGAGTCCGGACTAGCGGGAGAAGAGACCCAGTACTTC
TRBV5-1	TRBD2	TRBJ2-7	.	CASSSTSGSYEQYF	TGCGCCAGCAGCTCGACTAGCGGGAGTTACGAGCAGTACTTC
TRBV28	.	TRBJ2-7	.	CASSFRGQIYEQYF	TGTGCCAGCAGTTTTCGCGGACAGATCTACGAGCAGTACTTC
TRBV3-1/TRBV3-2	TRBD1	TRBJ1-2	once	CASSQDHGTGNYGYTF	TGTGCCAGCAGCCAAGATCACGGGACAGGGAACTATGGCTACACCTTC
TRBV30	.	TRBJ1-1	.	CAWRQTEMNTEAFF	TGTGCCTGGAGGCAGACAGAAATGAACACTGAAGCTTTCTTT
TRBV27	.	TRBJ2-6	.	CASSLSFLQAVRSPGANVLTF	TGTGCCAGCAGTTTATCGTTTTTACAGGCTGTAAGGTCCCCTGGGGCCAACGTCCTGACTTTC
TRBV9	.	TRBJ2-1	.	CASSAPGPGGNEQFF	TGTGCCAGCAGCGCGCCGGGACCCGGGGGCAATGAGCAGTTCTTC
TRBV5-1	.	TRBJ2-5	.	CASSNNRDPSETQYF	TGCGCCAGCAGCAACAACAGGGATCCCTCGGAGACCCAGTACTTC
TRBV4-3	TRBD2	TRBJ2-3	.	CASSPNILAGGPWGTDTQYF	TGCGCCAGCAGCCCTAATATTCTAGCGGGAGGGCCCTGGGGCACAGATACGCAGTATTTT
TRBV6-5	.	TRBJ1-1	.	CASSYSRGTAAFF	TGTGCCAGCAGTTACTCGAGGGGGACCGCGGCTTTCTTT
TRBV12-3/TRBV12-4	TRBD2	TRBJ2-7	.	CASSWTSGSLQYF	TGTGCCAGCAGTTGGACTAGCGGGAGCCTCCAGTACTTC